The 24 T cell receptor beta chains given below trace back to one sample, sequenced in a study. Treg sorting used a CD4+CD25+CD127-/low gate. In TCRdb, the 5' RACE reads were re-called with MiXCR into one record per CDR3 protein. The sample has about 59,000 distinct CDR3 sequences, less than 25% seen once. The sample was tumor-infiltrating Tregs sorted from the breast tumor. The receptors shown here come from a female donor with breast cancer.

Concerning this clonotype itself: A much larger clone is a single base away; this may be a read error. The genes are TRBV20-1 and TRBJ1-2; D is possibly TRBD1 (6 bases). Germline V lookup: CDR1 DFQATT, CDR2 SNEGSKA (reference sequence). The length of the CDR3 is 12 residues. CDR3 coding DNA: TGCAGGGCTCTCCAGGGGAGGGATGGCTACACCTTC. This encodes CRALQGRDGYTF.

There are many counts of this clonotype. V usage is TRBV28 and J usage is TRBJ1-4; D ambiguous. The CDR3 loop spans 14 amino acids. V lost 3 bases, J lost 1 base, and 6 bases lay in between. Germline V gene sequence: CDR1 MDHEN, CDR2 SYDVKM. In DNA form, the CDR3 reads TGTGCCAGCAGTTTCAGGTTAACTAATGAAAAACTGTTTTTT. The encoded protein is CASSFRLTNEKLFF.

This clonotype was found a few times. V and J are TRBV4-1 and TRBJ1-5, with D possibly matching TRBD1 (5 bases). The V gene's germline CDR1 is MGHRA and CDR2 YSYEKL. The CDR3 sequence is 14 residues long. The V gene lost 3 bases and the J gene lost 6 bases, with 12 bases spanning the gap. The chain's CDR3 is CASSQLAGIQPQHF. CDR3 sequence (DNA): TGCGCCAGCAGCCAGTTAGCAGGGATTCAGCCCCAGCATTTT.

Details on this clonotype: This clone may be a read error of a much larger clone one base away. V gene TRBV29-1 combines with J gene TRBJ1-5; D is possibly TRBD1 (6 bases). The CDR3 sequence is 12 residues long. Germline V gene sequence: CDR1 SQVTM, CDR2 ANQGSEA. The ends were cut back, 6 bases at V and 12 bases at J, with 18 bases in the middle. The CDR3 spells CSVGTAQGLQHF. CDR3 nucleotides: TGCAGCGTCGGGACGGCTCAGGGGCTCCAGCATTTT. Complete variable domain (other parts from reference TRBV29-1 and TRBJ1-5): SAVISQKPSRDICQRGTSLTIQCQVDSQVTMMFWYRQQPGQSLTLIATANQGSEATYESGFVIDKFPISRPNLTFSTLTVSNMSPEDSSIYLCSVGTAQGLQHFGDGTRLSIL.

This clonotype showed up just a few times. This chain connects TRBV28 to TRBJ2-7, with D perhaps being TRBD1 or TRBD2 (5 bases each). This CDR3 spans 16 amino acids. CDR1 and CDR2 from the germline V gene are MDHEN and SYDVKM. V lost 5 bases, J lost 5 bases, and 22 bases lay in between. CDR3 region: CASSGGTRLDGNEQYF. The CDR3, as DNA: TGTGCCAGCAGTGGGGGAACGAGGTTAGATGGAAACGAGCAGTACTTC. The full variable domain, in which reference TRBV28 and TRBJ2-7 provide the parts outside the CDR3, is DVKVTQSSRYLVKRTGEKVFLECVQDMDHENMFWYRQDPGLGLRLIYFSYDVKMKEKGDIPEGYSVSREKKERFSLILESASTNQTSMYLCASSGGTRLDGNEQYFGPGTRLTVT.

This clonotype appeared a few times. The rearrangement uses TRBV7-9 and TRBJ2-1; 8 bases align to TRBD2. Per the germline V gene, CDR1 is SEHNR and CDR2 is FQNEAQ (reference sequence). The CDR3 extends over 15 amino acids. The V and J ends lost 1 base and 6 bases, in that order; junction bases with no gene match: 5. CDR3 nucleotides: TGTGCCAGCAGCTTAGGGCTAGCGGGCACCAATGAGCAGTTCTTC. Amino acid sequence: CASSLGLAGTNEQFF.

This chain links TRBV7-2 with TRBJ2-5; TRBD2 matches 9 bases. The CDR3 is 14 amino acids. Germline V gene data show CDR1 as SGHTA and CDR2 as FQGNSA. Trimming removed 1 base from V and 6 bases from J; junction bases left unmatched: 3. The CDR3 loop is CASSLGGTSKTQYF. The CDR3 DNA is TGTGCCAGCAGCTTAGGCGGGACTAGCAAGACCCAGTACTTC.

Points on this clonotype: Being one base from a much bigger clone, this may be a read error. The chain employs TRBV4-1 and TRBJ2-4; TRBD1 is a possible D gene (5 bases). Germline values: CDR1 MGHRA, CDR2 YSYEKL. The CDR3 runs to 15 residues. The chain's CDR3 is CASNQGAREGNIQYF. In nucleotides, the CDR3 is TGCGCCAGCAACCAAGGGGCCCGCGAAGGGAACATTCAGTACTTC.

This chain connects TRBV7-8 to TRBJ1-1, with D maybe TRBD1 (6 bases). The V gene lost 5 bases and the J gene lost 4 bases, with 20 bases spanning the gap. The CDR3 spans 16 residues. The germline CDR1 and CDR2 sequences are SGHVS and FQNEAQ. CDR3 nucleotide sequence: TGTGCCAGCAGCCCGAGAGGGGGTGGGACGGGCACTGAAGCTTTCTTT. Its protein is CASSPRGGGTGTEAFF.

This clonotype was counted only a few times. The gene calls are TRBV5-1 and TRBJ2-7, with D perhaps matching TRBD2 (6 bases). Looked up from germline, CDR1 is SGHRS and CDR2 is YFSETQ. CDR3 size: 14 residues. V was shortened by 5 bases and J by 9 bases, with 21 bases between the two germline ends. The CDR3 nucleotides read TGCGCCAGCAGAATGGGACGGGAGCCTCGGGGGCAGTACTTC. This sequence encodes CASRMGREPRGQYF.

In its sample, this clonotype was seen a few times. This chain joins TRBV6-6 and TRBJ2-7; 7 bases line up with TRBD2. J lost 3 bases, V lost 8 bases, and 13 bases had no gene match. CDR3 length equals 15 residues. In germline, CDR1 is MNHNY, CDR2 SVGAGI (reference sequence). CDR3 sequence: CASGGGSGQFYEQYF. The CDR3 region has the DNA TGTGCCAGCGGGGGGGGTAGCGGCCAGTTCTACGAGCAGTACTTC.

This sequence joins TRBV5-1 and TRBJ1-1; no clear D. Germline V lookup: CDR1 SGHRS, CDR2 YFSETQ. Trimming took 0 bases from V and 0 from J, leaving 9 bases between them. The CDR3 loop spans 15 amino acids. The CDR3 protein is CASSLAAAMNTEAFF. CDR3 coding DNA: TGCGCCAGCAGCTTGGCCGCAGCCATGAACACTGAAGCTTTCTTT.

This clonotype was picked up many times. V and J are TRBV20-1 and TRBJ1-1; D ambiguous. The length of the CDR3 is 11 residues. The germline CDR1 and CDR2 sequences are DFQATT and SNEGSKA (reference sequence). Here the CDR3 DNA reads TGCAAGCCAGGAGGGAACACTGAAGCTTTCTTT. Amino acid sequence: CKPGGNTEAFF.

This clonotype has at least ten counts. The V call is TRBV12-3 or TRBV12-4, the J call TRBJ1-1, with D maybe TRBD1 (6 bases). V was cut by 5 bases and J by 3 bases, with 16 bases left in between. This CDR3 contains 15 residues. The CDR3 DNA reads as TGTGCCAGCAGTACGCCCACAGGGTTGGACACTGAAGCTTTCTTT. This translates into CASSTPTGLDTEAFF.

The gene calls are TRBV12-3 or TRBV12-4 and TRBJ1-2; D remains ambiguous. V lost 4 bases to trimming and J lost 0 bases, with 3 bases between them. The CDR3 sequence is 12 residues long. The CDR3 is CASSSTNYGYTF. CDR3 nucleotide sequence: TGTGCCAGCAGTTCGACTAACTATGGCTACACCTTC.

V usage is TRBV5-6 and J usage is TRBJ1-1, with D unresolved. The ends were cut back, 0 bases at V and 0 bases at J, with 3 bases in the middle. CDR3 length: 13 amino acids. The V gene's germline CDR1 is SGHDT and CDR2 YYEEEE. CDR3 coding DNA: TGTGCCAGCAGCTTGGCGGTGAACACTGAAGCTTTCTTT. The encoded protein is CASSLAVNTEAFF.

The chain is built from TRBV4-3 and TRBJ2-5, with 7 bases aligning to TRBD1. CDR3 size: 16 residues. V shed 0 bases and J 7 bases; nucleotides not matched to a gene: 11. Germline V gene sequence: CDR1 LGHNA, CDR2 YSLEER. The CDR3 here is CASSQDYRGVQGTQYF. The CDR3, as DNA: TGCGCCAGCAGCCAAGATTACAGGGGTGTCCAGGGGACCCAGTACTTC.

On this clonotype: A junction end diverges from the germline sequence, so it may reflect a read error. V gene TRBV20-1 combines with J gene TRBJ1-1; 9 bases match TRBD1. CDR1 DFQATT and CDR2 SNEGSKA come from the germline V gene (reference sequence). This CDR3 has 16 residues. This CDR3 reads CSARDQGQGSGYEASF. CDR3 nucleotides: TGCAGTGCTAGAGATCAGGGACAGGGAAGCGGATACGAAGCTTCCTTT.

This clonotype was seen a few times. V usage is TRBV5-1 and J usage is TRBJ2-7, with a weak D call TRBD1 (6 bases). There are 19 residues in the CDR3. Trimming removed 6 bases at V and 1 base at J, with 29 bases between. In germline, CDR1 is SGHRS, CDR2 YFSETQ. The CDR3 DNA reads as TGCGCCAGCAAAGGAAGAGCTAGGGACGGACAGCCCCAATCCTACGAGCAGTACTTC. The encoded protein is CASKGRARDGQPQSYEQYF.

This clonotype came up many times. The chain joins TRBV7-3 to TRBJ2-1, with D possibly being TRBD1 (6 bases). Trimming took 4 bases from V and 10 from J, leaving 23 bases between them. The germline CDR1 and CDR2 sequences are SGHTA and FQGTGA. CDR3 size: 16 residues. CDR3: CASSSSSKGAGEEQFF. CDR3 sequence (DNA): TGTGCCAGCAGCTCCTCAAGTAAGGGAGCAGGGGAGGAGCAGTTCTTC.

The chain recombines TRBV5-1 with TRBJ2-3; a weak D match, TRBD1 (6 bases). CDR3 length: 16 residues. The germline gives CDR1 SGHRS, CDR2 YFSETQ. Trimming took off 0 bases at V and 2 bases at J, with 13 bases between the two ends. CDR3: CASSLGTAPDTDTQYF. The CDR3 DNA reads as TGCGCCAGCAGCTTGGGGACAGCCCCTGACACAGATACGCAGTATTTT. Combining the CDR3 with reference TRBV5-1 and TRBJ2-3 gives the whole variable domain KAGVTQTPRYLIKTRGQQVTLSCSPISGHRSVSWYQQTPGQGLQFLFEYFSETQRNKGNFPGRFSGRQFSNSRSEMNVSTLELGDSALYLCASSLGTAPDTDTQYFGPGTRLTVL.

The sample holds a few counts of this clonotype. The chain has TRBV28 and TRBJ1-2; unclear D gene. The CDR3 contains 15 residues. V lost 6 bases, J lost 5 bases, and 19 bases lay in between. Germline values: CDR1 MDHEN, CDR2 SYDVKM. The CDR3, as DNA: TGTGCCAGCAGCCTCGGAGGGTCAGTTTGGTATGGCTACACCTTC. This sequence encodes CASSLGGSVWYGYTF.

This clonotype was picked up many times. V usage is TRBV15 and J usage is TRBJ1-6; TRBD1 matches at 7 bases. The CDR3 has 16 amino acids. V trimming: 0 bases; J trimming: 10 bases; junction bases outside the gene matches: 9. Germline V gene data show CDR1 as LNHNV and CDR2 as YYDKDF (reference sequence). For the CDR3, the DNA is TGTGCCACCAGCAGAGATAGGACAGGCTTCGGATCACCCCTCCACTTT. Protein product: CATSRDRTGFGSPLHF.

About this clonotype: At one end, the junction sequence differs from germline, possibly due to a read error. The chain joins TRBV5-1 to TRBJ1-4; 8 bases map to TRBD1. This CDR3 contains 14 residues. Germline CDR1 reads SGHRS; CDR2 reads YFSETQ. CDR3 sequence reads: CASSSGTGDEKLSF. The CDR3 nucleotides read TGCGCCAGCAGTTCCGGGACAGGAGATGAAAAACTGTCTTTT.